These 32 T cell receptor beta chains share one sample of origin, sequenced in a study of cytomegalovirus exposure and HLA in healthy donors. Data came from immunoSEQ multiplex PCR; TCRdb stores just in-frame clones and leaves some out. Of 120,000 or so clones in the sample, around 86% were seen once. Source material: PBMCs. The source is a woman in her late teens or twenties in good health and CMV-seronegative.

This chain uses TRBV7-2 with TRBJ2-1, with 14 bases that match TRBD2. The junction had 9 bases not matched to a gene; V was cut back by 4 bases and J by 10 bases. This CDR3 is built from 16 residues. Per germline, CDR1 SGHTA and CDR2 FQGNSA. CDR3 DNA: TGTGCCAGCAGCTCTGGGACTAGCGGGAGTGCTGAGGAGCAGTTCTTC. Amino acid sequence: CASSSGTSGSAEEQFF.

DNA of the CDR3: TGCGCCAGCAGCCAGTCTTCTGGAGCAGATACGCAGTATTTT. Protein: CASSQSSGADTQYF. The chain carries TRBV4-1 and TRBJ2-3; D gene ambiguous. The length of the CDR3 is 14 residues. Germline assignment: CDR1 MGHRA and CDR2 YSYEKL. V lost 3 bases and J 4 bases, leaving 11 bases between the germline ends.

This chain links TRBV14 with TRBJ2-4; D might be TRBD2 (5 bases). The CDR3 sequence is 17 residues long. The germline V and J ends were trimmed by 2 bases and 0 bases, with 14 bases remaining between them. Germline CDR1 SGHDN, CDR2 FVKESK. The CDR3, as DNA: TGTGCCAGCAGCCAATCGGGGAGTGTTCTAGCCAAAAACATTCAGTACTTC. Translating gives CASSQSGSVLAKNIQYF.

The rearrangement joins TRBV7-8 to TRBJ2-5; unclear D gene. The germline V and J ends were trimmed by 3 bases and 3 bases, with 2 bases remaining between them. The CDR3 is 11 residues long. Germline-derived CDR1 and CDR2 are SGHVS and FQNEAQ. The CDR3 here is CASSFKETQYF. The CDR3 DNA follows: TGTGCCAGCAGCTTTAAAGAGACCCAGTACTTC.

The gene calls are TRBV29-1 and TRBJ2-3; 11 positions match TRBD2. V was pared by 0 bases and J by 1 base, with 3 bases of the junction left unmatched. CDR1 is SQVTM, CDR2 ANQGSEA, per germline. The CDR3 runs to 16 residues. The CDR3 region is CSVEELAGAGTDTQYF. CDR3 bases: TGCAGCGTTGAAGAACTAGCGGGAGCGGGCACAGATACGCAGTATTTT.

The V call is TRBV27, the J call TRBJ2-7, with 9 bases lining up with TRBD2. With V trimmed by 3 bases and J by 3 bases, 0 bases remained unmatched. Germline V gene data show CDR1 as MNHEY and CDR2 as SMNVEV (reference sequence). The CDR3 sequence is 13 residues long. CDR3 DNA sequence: TGTGCCAGCAGTTTTAGCGGGGGCTACGAGCAGTACTTC. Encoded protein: CASSFSGGYEQYF.

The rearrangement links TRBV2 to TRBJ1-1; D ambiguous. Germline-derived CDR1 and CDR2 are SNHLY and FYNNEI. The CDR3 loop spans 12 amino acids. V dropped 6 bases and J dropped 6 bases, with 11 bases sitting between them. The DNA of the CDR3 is TGTGCCAGCAGCCCTCGGAGCGCTGAAGCTTTCTTT. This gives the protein CASSPRSAEAFF.

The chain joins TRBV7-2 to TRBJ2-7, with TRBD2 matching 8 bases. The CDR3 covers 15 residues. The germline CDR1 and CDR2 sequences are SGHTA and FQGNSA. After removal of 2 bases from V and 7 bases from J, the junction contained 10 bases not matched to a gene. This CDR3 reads CASSLSAGDFWEQYF. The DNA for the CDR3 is TGTGCCAGCAGCTTATCAGCGGGAGATTTTTGGGAGCAGTACTTC.

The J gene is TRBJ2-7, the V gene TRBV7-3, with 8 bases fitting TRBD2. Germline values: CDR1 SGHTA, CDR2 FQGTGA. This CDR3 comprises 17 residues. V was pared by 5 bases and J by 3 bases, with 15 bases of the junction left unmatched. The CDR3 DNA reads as TGTGCCAGCAGCCTCCCCACGCTGACTAGCGAGAGCTACGAGCAGTACTTC. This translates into CASSLPTLTSESYEQYF.

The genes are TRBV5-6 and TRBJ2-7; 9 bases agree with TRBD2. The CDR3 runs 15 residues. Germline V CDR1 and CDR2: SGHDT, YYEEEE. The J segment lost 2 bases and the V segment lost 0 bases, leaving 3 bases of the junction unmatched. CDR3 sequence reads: CASSLATSGPYEQYF. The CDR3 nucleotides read TGTGCCAGCAGCTTGGCGACTAGCGGTCCCTACGAGCAGTACTTC. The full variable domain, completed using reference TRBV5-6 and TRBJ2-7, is DAGVTQSPTHLIKTRGQQVTLRCSPKSGHDTVSWYQQALGQGPQFIFQYYEEEERQRGNFPDRFSGHQFPNYSSELNVNALLLGDSALYLCASSLATSGPYEQYFGPGTRLTVT.

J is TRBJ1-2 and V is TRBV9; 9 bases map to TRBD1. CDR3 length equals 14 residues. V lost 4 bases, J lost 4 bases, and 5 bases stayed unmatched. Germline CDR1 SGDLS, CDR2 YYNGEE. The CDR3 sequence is CASSSPGQGYGYTF. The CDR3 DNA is TGTGCCAGCAGCTCCCCGGGACAGGGCTATGGCTACACCTTC.

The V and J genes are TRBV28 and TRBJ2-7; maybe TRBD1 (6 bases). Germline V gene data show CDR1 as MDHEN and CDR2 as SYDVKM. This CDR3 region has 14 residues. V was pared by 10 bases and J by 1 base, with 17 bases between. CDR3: CATGLGQNSYEQYF. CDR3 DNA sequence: TGTGCCACCGGACTGGGACAAAATTCCTACGAGCAGTACTTC.

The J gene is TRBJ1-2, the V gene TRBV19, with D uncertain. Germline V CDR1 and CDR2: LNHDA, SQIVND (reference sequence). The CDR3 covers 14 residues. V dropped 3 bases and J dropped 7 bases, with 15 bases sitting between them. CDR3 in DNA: TGTGCCAGTAGTATTGGAGGAGTTCGTCGTGGCTACACCTTC. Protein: CASSIGGVRRGYTF.

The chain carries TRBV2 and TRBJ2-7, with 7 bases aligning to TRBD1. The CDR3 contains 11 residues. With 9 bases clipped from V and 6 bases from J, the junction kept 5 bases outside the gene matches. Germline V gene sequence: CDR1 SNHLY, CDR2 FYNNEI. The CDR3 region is CARGQDGEQYF. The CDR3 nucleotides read TGTGCCAGAGGACAGGACGGCGAGCAGTACTTC.

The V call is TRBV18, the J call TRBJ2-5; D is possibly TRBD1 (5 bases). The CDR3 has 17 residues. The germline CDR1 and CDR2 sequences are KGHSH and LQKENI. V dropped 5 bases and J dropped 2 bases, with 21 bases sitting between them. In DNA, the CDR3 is TGTGCCAGCTCATCTATATATGGACACGCACAACAAGAGACCCAGTACTTC. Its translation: CASSSIYGHAQQETQYF.

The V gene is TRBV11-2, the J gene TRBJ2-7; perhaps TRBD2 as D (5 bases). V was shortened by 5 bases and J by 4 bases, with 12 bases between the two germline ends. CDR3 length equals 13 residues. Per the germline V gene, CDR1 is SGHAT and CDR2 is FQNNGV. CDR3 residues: CASSRGQAYEQYF. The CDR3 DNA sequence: TGTGCCAGCAGCCGCGGGCAGGCATACGAGCAGTACTTC.

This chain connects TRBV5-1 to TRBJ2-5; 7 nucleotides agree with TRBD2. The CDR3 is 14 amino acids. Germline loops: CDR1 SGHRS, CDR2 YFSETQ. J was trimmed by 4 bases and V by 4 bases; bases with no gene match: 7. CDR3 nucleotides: TGCGCCAGCAGCCGTGCGGGAGTTGGAGAGACCCAGTACTTC. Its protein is CASSRAGVGETQYF.

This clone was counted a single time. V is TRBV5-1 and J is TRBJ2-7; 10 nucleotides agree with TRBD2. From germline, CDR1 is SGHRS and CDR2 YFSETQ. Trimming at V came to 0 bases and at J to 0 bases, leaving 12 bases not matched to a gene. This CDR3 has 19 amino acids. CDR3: CASSLGVAGGSYGSYEQYF. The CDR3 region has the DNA TGCGCCAGCAGCTTGGGGGTAGCGGGAGGTTCTTACGGCTCCTACGAGCAGTACTTC.

CDR3 residues: CASSAQKNTGELFF. CDR3 DNA: TGTGCCAGCAGTGCCCAAAAGAACACCGGGGAGCTGTTTTTT. The chain has TRBV2 and TRBJ2-2, with D hard to call. This CDR3 contains 14 residues. In germline, CDR1 is SNHLY, CDR2 FYNNEI. V lost 4 bases to trimming and J lost 1 base, with 7 bases between them.

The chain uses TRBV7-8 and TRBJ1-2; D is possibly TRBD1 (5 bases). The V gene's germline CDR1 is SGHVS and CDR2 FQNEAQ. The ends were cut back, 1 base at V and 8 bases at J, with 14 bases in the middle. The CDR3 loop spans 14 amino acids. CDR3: CASSLGRVDVGYTF. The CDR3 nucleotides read TGTGCCAGCAGCTTAGGCAGGGTCGACGTCGGCTACACCTTC.

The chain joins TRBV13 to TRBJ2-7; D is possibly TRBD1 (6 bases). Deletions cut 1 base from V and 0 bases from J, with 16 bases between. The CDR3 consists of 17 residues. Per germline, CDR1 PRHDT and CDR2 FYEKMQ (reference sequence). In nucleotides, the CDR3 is TGTGCCAGCAGCTTAGTGTTAGATCCGGGACACTCCTACGAGCAGTACTTC. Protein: CASSLVLDPGHSYEQYF.

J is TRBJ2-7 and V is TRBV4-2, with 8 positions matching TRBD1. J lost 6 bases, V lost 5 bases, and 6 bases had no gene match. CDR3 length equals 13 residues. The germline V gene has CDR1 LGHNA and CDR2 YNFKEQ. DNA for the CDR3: TGTGCCAGCAGCGAACCCGACAGGGGCGAGCAGTACTTC. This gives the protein CASSEPDRGEQYF.

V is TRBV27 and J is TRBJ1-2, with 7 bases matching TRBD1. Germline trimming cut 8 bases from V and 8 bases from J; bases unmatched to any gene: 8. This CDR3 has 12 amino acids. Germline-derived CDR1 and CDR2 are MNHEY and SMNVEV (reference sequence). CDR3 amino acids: CASGHRGRGYTF. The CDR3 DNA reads TGTGCCAGCGGGCACAGGGGACGGGGCTACACCTTC.

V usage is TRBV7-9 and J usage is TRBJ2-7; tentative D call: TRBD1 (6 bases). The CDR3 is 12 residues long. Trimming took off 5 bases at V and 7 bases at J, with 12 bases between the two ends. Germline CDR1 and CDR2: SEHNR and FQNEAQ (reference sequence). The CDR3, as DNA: TGTGCCAGCAGCCGCGAGGGGGAAGAGCAGTACTTC. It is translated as CASSREGEEQYF.

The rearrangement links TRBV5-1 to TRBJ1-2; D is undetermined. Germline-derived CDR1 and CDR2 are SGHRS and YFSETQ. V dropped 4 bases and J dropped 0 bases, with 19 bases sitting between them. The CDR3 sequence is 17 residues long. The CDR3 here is CASSPTPPGSANYGYTF. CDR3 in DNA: TGCGCCAGCAGCCCCACACCCCCAGGCTCCGCTAACTATGGCTACACCTTC. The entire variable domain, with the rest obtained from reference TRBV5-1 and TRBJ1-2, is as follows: KAGVTQTPRYLIKTRGQQVTLSCSPISGHRSVSWYQQTPGQGLQFLFEYFSETQRNKGNFPGRFSGRQFSNSRSEMNVSTLELGDSALYLCASSPTPPGSANYGYTFGSGTRLTVV.

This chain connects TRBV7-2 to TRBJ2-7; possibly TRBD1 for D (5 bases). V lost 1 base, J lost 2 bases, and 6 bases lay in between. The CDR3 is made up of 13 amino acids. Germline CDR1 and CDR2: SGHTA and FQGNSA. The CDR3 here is CASSLDRTYEQYF. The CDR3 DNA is TGTGCCAGCAGCTTAGACAGGACCTACGAGCAGTACTTC.

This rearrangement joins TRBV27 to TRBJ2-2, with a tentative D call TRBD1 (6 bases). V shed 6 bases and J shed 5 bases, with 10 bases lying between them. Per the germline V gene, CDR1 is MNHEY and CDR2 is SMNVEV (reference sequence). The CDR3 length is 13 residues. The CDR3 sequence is CASSYQGTGELFF. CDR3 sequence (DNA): TGTGCCAGCAGCTACCAGGGGACCGGGGAGCTGTTTTTT.

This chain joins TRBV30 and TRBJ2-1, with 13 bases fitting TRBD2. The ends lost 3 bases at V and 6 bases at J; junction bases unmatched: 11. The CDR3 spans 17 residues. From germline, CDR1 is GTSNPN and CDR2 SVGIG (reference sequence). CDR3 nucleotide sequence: TGTGCCTGGAGCCCACCCCCACTAGCGGGAGGGCCCAATGAGCAGTTCTTC. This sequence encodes CAWSPPPLAGGPNEQFF.

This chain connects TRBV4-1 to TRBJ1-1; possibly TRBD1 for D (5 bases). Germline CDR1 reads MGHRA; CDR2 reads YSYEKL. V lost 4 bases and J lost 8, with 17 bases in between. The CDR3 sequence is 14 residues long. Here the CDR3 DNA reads TGCGCCAGCAGCCCTATCGGGGGGAGGATGGAAGCTTTCTTT. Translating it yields CASSPIGGRMEAFF.

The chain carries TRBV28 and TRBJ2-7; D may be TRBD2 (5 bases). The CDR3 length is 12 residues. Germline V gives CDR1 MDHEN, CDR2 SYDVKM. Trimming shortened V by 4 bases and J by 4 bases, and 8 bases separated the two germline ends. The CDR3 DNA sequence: TGTGCCAGCAGTTATCAGCGGTACGAGCAGTACTTC. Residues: CASSYQRYEQYF.

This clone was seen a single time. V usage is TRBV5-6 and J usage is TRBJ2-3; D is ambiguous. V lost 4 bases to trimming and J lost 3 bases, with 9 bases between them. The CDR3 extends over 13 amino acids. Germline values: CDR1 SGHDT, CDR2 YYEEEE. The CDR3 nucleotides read TGTGCCAGCAGCCGAGAGAGAACAGATACGCAGTATTTT. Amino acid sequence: CASSRERTDTQYF.

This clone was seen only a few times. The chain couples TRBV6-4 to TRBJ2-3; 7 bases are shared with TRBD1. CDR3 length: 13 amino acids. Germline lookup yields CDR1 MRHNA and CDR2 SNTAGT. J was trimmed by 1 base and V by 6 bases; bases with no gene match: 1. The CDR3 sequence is CASRGTGTDTQYF. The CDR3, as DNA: TGTGCCAGCAGGGGGACAGGCACAGATACGCAGTATTTT.